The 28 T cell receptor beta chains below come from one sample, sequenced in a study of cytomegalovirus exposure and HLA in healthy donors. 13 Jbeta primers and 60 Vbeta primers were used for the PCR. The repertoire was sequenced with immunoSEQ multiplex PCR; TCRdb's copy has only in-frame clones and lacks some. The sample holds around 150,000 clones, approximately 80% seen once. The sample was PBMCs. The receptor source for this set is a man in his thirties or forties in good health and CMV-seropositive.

In DNA form, the CDR3 reads TGTGCCAGCATTGGGATAGCGGGAGGGGGGGATACGCAGTATTTT. This codes for CASIGIAGGGDTQYF. This chain connects TRBV27 to TRBJ2-3, with 11 bases that match TRBD2. The V and J ends lost 7 bases and 6 bases, in that order; junction bases with no gene match: 9. In germline, CDR1 is MNHEY, CDR2 SMNVEV (reference sequence). The CDR3 has 15 amino acids.

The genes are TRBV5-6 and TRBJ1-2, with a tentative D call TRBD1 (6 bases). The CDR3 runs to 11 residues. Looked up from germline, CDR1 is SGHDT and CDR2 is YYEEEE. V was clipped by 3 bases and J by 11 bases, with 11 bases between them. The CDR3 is CASSYRAGYTF. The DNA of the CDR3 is TGTGCCAGCAGCTACAGGGCTGGGTACACCTTC.

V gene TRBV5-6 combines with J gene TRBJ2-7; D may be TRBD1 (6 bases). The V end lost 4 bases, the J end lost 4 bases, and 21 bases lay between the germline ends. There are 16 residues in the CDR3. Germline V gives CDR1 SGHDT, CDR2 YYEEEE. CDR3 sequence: CASSHWGQGLRYEQYF. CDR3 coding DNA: TGTGCCAGCAGCCATTGGGGGCAGGGGCTAAGGTACGAGCAGTACTTC.

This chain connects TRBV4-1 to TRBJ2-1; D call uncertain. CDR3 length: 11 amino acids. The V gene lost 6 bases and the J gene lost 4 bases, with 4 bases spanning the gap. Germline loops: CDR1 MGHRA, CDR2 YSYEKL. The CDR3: CASRSYNEQFF. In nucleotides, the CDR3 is TGCGCCAGCAGATCATACAATGAGCAGTTCTTC.

The CDR3 region has the DNA TGTGCCAGTAGTATACGGGGGACAGGGCGAGACAATGAGCAGTTCTTC. Its protein is CASSIRGTGRDNEQFF. This chain uses TRBV19 with TRBJ2-1; TRBD1 matches at 9 bases. Germline CDR1 and CDR2: LNHDA and SQIVND (reference sequence). This CDR3 spans 16 amino acids. V lost 2 bases, J lost 5 bases, and 7 bases stayed unmatched.

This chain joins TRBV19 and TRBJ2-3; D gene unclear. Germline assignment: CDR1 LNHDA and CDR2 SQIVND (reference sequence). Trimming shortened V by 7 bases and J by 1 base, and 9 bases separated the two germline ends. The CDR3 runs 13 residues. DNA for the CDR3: TGTGCCAGTACACCAGATCGCACAGATACGCAGTATTTT. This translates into CASTPDRTDTQYF.

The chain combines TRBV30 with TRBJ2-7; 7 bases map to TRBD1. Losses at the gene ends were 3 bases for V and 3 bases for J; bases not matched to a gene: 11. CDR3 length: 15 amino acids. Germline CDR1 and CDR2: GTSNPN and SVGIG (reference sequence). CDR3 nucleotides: TGTGCCTGGAGGGATCCCGGGACAGCCTTCTACGAGCAGTACTTC. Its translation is CAWRDPGTAFYEQYF.

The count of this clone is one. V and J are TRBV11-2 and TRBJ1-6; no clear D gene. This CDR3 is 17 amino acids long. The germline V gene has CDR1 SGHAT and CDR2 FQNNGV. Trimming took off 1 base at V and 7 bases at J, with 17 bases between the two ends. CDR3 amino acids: CASSLAFRSRGNSPLHF. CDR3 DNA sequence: TGTGCCAGCAGCTTAGCTTTCAGAAGCAGAGGCAATTCACCCCTCCACTTT.

CDR3 nucleotide sequence: TGCGCCAGCAGCTCCGGGACACCCTATGGCTACACCTTC. Its translation is CASSSGTPYGYTF. This chain uses TRBV5-1 with TRBJ1-2, with a possible D match to TRBD1 (6 bases). CDR1 and CDR2 from the germline V gene are SGHRS and YFSETQ. V lost 3 bases and J 4 bases, leaving 10 bases between the germline ends. The CDR3 totals 13 residues.

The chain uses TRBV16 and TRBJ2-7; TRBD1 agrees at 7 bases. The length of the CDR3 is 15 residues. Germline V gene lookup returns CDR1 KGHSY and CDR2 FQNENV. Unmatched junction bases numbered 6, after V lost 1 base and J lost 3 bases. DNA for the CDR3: TGTGCCAGCAGCCAATTTGGGCAGGGGGACTACGAGCAGTACTTC. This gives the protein CASSQFGQGDYEQYF.

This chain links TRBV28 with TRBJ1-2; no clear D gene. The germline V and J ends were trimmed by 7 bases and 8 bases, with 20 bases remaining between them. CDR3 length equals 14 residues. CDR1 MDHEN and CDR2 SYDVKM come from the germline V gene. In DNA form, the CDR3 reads TGTGCCAGCACCTTGGGAGTTTCGGGTAACGGCTACACCTTC. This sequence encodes CASTLGVSGNGYTF.

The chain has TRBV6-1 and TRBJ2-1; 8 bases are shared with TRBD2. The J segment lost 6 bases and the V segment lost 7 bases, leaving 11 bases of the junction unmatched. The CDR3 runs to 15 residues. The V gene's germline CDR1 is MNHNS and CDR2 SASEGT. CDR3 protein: CASTARLAPFNEQFF. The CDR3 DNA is TGTGCCAGCACCGCGAGACTAGCGCCCTTCAATGAGCAGTTCTTC.

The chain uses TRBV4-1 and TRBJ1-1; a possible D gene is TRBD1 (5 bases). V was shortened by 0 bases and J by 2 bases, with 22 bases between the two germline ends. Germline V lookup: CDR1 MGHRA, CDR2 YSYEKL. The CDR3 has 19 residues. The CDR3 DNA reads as TGCGCCAGCAGCCAAGATCGGTTTGTCAGGACAAACTTAAACACTGAAGCTTTCTTT. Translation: CASSQDRFVRTNLNTEAFF.

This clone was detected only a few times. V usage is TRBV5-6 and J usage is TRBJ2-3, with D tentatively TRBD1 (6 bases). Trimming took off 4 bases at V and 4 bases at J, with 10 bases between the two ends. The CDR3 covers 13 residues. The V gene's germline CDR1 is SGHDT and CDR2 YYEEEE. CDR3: CASSRQVSDTQYF. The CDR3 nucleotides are TGTGCCAGCAGCCGACAGGTTTCAGATACGCAGTATTTT.

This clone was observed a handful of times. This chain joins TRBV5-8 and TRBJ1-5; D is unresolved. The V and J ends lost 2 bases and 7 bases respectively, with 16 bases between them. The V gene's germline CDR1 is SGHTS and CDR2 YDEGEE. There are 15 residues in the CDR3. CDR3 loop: CASSFTGLTGQPQHF. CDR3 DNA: TGTGCCAGCAGCTTCACTGGACTGACCGGGCAGCCCCAGCATTTT.

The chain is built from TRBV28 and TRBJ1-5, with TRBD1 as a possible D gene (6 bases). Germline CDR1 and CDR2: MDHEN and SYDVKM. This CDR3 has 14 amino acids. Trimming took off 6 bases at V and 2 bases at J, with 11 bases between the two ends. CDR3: CASRLRQGNQPQHF. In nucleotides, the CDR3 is TGTGCCAGCAGATTAAGACAGGGCAATCAGCCCCAGCATTTT.

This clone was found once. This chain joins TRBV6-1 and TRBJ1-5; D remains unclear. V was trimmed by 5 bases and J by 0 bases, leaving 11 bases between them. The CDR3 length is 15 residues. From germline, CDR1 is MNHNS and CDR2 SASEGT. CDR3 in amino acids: CASSSSGYSNQPQHF. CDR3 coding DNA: TGTGCCAGCAGTTCTTCAGGTTATAGCAATCAGCCCCAGCATTTT.

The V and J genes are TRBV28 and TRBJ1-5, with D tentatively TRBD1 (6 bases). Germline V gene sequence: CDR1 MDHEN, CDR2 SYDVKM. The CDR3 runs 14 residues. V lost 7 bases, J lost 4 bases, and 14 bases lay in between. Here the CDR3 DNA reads TGTGCCAGCACCGGGGGGGCAGTAAATCAGCCCCAGCATTTT. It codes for CASTGGAVNQPQHF.

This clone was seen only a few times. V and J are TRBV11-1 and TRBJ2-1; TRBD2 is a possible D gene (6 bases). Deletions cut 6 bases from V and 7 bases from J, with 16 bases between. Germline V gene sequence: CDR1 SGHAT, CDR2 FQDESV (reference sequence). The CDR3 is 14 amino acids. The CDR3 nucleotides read TGTGCCAGCAGAGGCGGGATATCGCGGAATGAGCAGTTCTTC. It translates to CASRGGISRNEQFF.

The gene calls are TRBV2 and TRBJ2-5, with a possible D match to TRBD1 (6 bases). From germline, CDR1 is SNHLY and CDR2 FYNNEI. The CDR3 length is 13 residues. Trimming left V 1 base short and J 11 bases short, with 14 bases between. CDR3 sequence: CASSEVQGREQYF. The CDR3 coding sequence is TGTGCCAGCAGTGAAGTACAGGGTAGAGAGCAGTACTTC.

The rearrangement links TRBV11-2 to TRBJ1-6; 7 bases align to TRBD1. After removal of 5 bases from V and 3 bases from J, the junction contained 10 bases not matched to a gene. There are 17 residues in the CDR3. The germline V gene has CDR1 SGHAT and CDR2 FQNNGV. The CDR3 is CASSTIRDSRYNSPLHF. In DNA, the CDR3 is TGTGCCAGCAGCACCATCCGGGACAGCCGCTATAATTCACCCCTCCACTTT.

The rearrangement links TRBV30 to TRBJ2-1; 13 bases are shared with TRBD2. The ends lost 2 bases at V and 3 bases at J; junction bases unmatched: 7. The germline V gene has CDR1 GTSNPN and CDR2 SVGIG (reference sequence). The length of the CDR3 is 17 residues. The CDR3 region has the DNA TGTGCCTGGAGTATTCTGGGACTAGCGGGGAACTACAATGAGCAGTTCTTC. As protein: CAWSILGLAGNYNEQFF.

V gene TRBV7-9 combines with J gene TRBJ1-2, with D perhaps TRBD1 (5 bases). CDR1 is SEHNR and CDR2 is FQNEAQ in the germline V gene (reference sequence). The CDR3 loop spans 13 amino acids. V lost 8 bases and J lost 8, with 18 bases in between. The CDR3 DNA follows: TGTGCCAGCCCCCAGGTGGAGGGGATCGGCTACACCTTC. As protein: CASPQVEGIGYTF.

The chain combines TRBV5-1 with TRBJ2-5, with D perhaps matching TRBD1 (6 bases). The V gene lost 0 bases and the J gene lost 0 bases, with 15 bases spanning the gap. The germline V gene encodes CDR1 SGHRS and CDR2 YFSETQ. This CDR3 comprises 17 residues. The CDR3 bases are TGCGCCAGCAGCTTGGTCCCCTCAGGGGCATACCAAGAGACCCAGTACTTC. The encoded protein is CASSLVPSGAYQETQYF.

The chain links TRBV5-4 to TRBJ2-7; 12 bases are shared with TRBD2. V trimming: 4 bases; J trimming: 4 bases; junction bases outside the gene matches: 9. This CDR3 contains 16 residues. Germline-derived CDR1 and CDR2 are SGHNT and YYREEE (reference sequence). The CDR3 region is CASSQDPTSGGYEQYF. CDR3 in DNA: TGTGCCAGCAGCCAAGATCCGACTAGCGGGGGATACGAGCAGTACTTC.

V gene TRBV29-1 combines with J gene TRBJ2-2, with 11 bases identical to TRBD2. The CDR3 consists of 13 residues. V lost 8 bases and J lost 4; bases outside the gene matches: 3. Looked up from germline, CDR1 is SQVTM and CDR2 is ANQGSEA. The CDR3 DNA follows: TGCAGCTTTACTAGCGGGGGCACCGGGGAGCTGTTTTTT. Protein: CSFTSGGTGELFF.

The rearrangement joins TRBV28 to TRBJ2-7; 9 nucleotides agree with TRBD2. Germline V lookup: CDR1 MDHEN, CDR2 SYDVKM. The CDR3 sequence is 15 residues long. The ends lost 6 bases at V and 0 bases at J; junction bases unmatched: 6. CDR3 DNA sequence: TGTGCCAGCAGAGATAGCGGGAGCCTCTCCTACGAGCAGTACTTC. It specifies CASRDSGSLSYEQYF.

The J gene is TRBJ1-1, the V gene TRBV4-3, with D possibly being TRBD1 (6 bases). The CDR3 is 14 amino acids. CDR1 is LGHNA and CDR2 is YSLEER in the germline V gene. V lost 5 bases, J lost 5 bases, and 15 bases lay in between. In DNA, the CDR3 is TGCGCCAGCAGCTTGGACCAGGGGTGGACTGAAGCTTTCTTT. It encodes CASSLDQGWTEAFF.